This TCR beta chain comes out of a study of shared clonotypes between healthy human individuals. Study-wide background: Each donor contributed plates that comprised three CD4 naive, three CD4 memory, two CD8 naive and one CD8 memory. Study observations and caveats: The generation probabilities recorded for non-shared clonotypes fell below those of clonotypes shared by all four donors.

CDR3 size: 14 residues. V was pared by 5 bases and J by 4 bases, with 14 bases between. Germline CDR1 and CDR2: MDHEN and SYDVKM. TCRdb's copy holds only in-frame clones and misses some; the assay was immunoSEQ multiplex PCR. The repertoire holds 2.3 million or so clones, over 85% seen once, with about 0.41% in the top ten. As to this clone: Its antigen remains unidentified.

The chain has TRBV28 and TRBJ1-2; tentative D call: TRBD1 (5 bases). The sequencing sample was made of naive CD4+ T cells from PBMCs. Subset indicated: CD45RA+ positively selected. The clonotype was recovered from a man younger than 35 in good health. Some clones in this sample may be carry-over from other donors' samples. DNA for the CDR3: TGTGCCAGCAGTGGGGGACCGGCGATCTATGGCTACACCTTC. Protein product: CASSGGPAIYGYTF.